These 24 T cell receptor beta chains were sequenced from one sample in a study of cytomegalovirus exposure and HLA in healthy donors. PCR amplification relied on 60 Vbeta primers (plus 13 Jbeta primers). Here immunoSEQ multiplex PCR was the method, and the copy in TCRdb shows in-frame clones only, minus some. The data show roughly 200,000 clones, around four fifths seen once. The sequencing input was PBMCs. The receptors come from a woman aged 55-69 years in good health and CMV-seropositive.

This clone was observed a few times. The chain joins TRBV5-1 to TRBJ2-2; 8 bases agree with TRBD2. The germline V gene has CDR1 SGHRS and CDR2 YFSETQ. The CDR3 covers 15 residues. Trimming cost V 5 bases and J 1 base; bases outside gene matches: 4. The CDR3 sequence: CASSSSGGNTGELFF. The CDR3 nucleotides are TGCGCCAGCAGTTCGAGCGGGGGGAACACCGGGGAGCTGTTTTTT.

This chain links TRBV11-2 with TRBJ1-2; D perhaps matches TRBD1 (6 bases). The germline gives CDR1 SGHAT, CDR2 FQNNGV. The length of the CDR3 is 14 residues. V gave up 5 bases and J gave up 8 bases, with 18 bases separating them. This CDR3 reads CASSDWTANSGYTF. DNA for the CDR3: TGTGCCAGCAGCGATTGGACAGCGAACTCGGGCTACACCTTC.

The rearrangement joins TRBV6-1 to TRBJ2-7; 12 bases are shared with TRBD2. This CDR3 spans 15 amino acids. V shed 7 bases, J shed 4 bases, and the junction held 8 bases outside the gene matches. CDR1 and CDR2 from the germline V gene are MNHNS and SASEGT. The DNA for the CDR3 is TGTGCCAGCAAACGGACTAGCGGGGAGGGGTACGAGCAGTACTTC. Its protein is CASKRTSGEGYEQYF.

The CDR3 protein is CASSRLGGGVYNEQFF. The DNA for the CDR3 is TGTGCCAGCAGCCGGCTCGGCGGGGGGGTCTACAATGAGCAGTTCTTC. This chain uses TRBV7-2 with TRBJ2-1, with 9 positions matching TRBD2. Germline V lookup: CDR1 SGHTA, CDR2 FQGNSA. The V gene end was trimmed by 5 bases and the J gene end by 3 bases; junction bases not matched to a gene: 8. The CDR3 totals 16 residues.

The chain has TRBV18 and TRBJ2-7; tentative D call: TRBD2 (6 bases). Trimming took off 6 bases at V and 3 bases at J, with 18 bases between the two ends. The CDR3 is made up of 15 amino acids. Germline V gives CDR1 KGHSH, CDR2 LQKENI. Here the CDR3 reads CASSPAGLGNYEQYF. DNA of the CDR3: TGTGCCAGCTCTCCAGCGGGCCTAGGAAACTACGAGCAGTACTTC.

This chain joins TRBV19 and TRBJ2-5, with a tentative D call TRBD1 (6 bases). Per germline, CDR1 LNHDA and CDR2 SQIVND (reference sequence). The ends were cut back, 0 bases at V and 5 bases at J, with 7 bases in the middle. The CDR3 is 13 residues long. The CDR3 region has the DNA TGTGCCAGTAGTATAGAGGGGGCGGAGACCCAGTACTTC. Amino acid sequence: CASSIEGAETQYF.

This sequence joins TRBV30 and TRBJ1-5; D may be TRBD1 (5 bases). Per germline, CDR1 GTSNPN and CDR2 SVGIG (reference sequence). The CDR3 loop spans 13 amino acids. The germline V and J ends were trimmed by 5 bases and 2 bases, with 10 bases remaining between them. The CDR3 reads CAWSGMGNQPQHF. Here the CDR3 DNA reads TGTGCCTGGTCAGGGATGGGCAATCAGCCCCAGCATTTT.

Here the CDR3 reads CASSPTGGSGELFF. CDR3 in DNA: TGCGCCAGCAGCCCAACAGGGGGCTCCGGGGAGCTGTTTTTT. This chain uses TRBV4-1 with TRBJ2-2; 9 bases are a match to TRBD1. With V trimmed by 4 bases and J by 6 bases, 3 bases remained unmatched. The germline gives CDR1 MGHRA, CDR2 YSYEKL. CDR3 size: 14 residues.

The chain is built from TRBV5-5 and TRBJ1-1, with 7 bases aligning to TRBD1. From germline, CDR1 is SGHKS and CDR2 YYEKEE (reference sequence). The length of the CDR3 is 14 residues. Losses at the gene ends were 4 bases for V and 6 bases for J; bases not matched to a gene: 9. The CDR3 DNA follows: TGTGCCAGCAGCACGACAGGGACAGTCTCTGAAGCTTTCTTT. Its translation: CASSTTGTVSEAFF.

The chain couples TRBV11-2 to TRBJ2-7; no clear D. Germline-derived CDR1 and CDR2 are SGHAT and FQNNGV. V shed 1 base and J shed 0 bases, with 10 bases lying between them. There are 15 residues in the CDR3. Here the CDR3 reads CASSLGQVYSYEQYF. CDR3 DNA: TGTGCCAGCAGCTTAGGCCAGGTCTACTCCTACGAGCAGTACTTC.

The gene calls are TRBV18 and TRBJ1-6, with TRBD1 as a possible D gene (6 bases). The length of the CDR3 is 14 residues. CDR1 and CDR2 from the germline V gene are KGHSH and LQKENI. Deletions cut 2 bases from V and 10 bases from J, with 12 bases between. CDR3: CASSPVGDNSPLHF. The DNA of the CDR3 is TGTGCCAGCTCACCAGTGGGGGACAACTCACCCCTCCACTTT. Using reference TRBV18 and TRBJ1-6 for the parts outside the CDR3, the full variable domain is NAGVMQNPRHLVRRRGQEARLRCSPMKGHSHVYWYRQLPEEGLKFMVYLQKENIIDESGMPKERFSAEFPKEGPSILRIQQVVRGDSAAYFCASSPVGDNSPLHFGNGTRLTVT.

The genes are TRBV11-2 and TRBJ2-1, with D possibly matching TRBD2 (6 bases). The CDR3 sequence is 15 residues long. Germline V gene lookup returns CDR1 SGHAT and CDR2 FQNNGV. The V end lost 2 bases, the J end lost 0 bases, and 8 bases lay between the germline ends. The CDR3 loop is CASSLSGVSYNEQFF. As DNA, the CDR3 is TGTGCCAGCAGCTTATCGGGGGTCTCCTACAATGAGCAGTTCTTC.

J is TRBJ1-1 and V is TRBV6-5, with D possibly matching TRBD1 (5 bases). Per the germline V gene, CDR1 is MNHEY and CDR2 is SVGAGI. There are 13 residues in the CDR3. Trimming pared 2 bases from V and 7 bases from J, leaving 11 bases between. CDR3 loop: CASSYRGSVEAFF. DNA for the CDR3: TGTGCCAGCAGTTACAGGGGCTCGGTTGAAGCTTTCTTT.

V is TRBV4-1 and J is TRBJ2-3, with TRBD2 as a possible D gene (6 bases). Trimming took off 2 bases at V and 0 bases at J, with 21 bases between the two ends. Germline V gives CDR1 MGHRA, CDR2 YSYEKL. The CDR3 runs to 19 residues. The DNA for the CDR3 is TGCGCCAGCAGCCAACGGGCGGGGTCAGCGGCGTCTAGCACAGATACGCAGTATTTT. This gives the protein CASSQRAGSAASSTDTQYF.

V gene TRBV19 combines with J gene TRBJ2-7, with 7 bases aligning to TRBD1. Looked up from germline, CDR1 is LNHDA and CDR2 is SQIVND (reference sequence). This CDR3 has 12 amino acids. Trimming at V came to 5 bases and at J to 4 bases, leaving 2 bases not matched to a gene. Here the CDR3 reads CASSDREYEQYF. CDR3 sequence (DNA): TGTGCCAGTAGTGACAGGGAGTACGAGCAGTACTTC.

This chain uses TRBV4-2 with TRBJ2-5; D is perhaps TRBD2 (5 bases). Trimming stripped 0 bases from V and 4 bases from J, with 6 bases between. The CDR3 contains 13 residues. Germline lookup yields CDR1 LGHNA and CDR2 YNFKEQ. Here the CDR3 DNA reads TGTGCCAGCAGCCAAGATCGGGGAGAGACCCAGTACTTC. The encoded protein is CASSQDRGETQYF.

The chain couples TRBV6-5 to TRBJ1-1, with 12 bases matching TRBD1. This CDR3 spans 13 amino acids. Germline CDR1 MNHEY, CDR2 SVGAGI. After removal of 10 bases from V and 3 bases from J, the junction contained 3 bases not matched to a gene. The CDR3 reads CATRDRGHTEAFF. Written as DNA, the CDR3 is TGTGCCACACGGGACAGGGGGCACACTGAAGCTTTCTTT.

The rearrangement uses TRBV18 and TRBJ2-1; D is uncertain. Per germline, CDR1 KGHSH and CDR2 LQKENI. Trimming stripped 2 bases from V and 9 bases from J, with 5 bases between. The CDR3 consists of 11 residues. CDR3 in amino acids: CASSPGPEQFF. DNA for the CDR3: TGTGCCAGCTCACCAGGGCCTGAGCAGTTCTTC.

The chain's CDR3 is CASSPGGDRSTYEQYF. CDR3 DNA sequence: TGTGCCAGCAGCCCAGGCGGCGACAGGAGCACCTACGAGCAGTACTTC. V usage is TRBV5-4 and J usage is TRBJ2-7; the D gene is possibly TRBD1 (6 bases). Germline CDR1 is SGHNT and CDR2 is YYREEE (reference sequence). The CDR3 totals 16 residues. Trimming removed 4 bases at V and 2 bases at J, with 19 bases between.

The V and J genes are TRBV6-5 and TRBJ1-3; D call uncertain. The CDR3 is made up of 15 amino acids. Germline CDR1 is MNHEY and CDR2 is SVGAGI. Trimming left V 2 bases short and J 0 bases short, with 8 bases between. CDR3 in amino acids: CASSYGSFSGNTIYF. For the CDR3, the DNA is TGTGCCAGCAGTTACGGCAGTTTCTCTGGAAACACCATATATTTT.

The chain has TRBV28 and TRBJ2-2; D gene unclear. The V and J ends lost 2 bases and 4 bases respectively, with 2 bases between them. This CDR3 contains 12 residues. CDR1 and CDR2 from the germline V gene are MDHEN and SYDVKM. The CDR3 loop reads CASSLRTGELFF. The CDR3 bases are TGTGCCAGCAGTTTACGCACCGGGGAGCTGTTTTTT.

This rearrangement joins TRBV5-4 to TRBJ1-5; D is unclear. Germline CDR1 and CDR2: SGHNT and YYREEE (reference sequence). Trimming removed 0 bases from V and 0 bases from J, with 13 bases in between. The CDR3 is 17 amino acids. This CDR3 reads CASSLGAGGGSNQPQHF. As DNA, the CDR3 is TGTGCCAGCAGCTTGGGTGCGGGCGGAGGTAGCAATCAGCCCCAGCATTTT.

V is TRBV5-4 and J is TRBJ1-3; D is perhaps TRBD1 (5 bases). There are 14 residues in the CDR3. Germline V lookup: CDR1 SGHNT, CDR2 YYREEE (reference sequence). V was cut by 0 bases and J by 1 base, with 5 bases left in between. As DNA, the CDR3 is TGTGCCAGCAGCTTGGGACAGTCTGGAAACACCATATATTTT. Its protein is CASSLGQSGNTIYF.

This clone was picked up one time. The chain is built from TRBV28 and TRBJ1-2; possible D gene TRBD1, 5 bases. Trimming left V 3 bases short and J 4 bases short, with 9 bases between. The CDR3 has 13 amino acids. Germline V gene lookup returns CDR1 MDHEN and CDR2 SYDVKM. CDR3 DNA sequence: TGTGCCAGCAGTTTGGGGGGTGCCTATGGCTACACCTTC. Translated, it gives CASSLGGAYGYTF.